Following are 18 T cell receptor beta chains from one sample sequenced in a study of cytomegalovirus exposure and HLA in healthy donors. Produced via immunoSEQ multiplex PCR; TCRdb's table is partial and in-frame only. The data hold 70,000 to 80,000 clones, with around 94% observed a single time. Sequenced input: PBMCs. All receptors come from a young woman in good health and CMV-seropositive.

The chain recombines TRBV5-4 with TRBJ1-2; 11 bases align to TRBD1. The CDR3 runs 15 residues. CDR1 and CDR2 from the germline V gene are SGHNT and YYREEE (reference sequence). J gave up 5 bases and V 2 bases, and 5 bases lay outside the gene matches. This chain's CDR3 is CASSFGTGGGYGYTF. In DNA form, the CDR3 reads TGTGCCAGCAGCTTTGGGACAGGGGGGGGTTATGGCTACACCTTC.

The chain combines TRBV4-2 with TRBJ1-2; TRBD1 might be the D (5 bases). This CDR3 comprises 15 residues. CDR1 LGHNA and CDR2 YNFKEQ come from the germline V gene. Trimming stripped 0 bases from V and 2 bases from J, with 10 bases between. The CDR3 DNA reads TGTGCCAGCAGCCAAGAGGGACTTACAAACTATGGCTACACCTTC. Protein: CASSQEGLTNYGYTF.

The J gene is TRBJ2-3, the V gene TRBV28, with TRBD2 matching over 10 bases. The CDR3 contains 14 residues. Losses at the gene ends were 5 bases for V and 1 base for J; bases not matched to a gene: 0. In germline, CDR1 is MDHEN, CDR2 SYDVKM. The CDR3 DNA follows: TGTGCCAGCAGTGGACTAGCGGGCACAGATACGCAGTATTTT. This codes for CASSGLAGTDTQYF.

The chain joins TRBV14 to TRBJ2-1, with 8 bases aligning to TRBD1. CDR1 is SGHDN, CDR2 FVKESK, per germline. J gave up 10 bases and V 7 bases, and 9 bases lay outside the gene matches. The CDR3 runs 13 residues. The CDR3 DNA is TGTGCCAGCAAGGACAGGGTCACAGGGGAGCAGTTCTTC. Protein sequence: CASKDRVTGEQFF.

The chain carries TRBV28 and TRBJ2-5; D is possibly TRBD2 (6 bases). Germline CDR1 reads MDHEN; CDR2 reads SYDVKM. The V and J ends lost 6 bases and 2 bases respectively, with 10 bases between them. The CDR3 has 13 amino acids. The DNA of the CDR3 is TGTGCCAGCAGGCCCGGGGGTCAAGAGACCCAGTACTTC. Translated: CASRPGGQETQYF.

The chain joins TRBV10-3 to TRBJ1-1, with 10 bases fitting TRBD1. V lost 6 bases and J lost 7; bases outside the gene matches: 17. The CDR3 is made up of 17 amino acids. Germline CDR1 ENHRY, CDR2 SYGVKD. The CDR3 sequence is CAISNLPGQGSTFEAFF. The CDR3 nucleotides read TGTGCCATCAGCAACCTACCGGGACAGGGGTCGACTTTTGAAGCTTTCTTT.

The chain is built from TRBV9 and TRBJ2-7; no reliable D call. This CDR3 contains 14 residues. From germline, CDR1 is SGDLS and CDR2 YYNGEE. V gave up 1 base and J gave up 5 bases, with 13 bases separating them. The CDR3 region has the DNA TGTGCCAGCAGCGTAACAGCACTCCAGGACGAGCAGTACTTC. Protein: CASSVTALQDEQYF.

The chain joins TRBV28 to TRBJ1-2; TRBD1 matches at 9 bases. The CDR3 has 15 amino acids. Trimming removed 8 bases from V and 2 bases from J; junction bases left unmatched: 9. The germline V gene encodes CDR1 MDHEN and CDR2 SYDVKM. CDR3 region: CASSAITGGNYGYTF. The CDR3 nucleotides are TGTGCCAGCTCAGCCATTACAGGGGGCAACTATGGCTACACCTTC.

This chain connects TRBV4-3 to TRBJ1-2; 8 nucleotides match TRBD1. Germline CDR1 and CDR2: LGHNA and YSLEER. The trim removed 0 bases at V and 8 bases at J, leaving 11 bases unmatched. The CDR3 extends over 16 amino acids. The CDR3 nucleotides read TGCGCCAGCAGCCAAGATTCCCCGGACAGGGTGGAGGGCTACACCTTC. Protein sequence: CASSQDSPDRVEGYTF.

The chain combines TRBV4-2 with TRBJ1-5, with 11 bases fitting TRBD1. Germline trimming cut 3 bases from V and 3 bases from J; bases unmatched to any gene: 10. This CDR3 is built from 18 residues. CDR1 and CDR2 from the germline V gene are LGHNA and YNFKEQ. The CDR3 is CASSQETGQGDDNQPQHF. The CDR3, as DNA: TGTGCCAGCAGCCAGGAAACGGGACAGGGGGATGACAATCAGCCCCAGCATTTT.

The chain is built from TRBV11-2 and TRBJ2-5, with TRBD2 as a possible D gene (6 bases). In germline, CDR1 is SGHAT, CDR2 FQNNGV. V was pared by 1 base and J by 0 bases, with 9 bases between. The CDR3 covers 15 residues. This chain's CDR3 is CASSLVWGDQETQYF. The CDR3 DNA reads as TGTGCCAGCAGCTTAGTATGGGGGGACCAAGAGACCCAGTACTTC. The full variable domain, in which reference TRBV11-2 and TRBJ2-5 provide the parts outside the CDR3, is EAGVAQSPRYKIIEKRQSVAFWCNPISGHATLYWYQQILGQGPKLLIQFQNNGVVDDSQLPKDRFSAERLKGVDSTLKIQPAKLEDSAVYLCASSLVWGDQETQYFGPGTRLLVL.

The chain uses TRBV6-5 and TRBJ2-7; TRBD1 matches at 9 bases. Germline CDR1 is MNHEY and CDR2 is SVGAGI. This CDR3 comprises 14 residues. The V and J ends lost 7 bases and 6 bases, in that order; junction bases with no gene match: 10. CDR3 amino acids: CASTRDREGGEQYF. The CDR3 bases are TGTGCCAGCACCAGGGACAGGGAAGGAGGCGAGCAGTACTTC.

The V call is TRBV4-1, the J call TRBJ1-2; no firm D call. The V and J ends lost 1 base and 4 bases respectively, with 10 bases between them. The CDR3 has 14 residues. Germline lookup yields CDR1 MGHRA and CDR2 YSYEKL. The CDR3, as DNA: TGCGCCAGCAGCCAAGTTGGGTGGGCCTATGGCTACACCTTC. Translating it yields CASSQVGWAYGYTF.

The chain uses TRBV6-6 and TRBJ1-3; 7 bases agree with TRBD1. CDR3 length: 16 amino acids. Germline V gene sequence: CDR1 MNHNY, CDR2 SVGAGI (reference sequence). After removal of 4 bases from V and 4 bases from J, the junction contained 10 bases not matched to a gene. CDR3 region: CASSSTGQTQGNTIYF. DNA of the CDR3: TGTGCCAGCAGTTCTACGGGACAGACCCAGGGAAACACCATATATTTT.

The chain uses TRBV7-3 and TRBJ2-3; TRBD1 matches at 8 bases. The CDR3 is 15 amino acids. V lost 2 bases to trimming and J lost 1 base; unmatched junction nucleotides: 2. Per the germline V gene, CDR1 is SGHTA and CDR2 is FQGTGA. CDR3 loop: CASSLPTGGTDTQYF. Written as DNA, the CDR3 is TGTGCCAGCAGCTTACCGACAGGGGGCACAGATACGCAGTATTTT. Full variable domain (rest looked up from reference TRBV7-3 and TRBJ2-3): GAGVSQTPSNKVTEKGKYVELRCDPISGHTALYWYRQSLGQGPEFLIYFQGTGAADDSGLPNDRFFAVRPEGSVSTLKIQRTERGDSAVYLCASSLPTGGTDTQYFGPGTRLTVL.

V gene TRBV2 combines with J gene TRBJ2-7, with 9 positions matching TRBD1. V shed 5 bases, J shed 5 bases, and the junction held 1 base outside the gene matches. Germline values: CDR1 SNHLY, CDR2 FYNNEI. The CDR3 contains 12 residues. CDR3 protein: CASSWDRDEQYF. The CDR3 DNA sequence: TGTGCCAGCAGTTGGGACAGGGACGAGCAGTACTTC.

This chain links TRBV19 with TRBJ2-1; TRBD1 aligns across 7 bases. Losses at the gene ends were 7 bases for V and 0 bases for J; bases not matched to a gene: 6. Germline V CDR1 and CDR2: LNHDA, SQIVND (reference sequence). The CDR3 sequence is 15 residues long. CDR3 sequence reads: CASTLDRASYNEQFF. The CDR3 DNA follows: TGTGCCAGTACCCTCGACAGGGCCTCCTACAATGAGCAGTTCTTC.

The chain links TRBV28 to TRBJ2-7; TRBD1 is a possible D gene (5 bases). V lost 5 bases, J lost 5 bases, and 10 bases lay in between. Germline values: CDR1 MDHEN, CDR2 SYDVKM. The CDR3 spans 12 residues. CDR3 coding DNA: TGTGCCAGCAGTCTCCAGGGAAACGAGCAGTACTTC. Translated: CASSLQGNEQYF.